This TCR beta chain was identified in a study of T and B cells in COVID-19 patients (dated by TCRdb to 2020 to 2021). For context, the study as a whole: Using TRB and IGH repertoire sequencing of peripheral blood, the study characterized adaptive immunity in COVID-19 patients who had active infection or had recovered. A recovered cohort was made up of more than 15 patients contributing approximately 20 samples, mostly after mild to moderate COVID-19 managed as outpatients. The TCR and BCR sequence repository comprised roughly 35 patients and over 60 time points, with over 8 million TCR sequences analysed. Two patients belonged to both the recovered and active cohorts because samples were available from active disease and after recovery. Repertoire analyses used an age-matched reference group of approximately 42 healthy donors who were negative for COVID-19 antibodies as the comparison. Comorbidities linked to unfavorable COVID-19 outcome were present in most of the roughly 20 patients in the active-infection cohort. The recovered cohort had a median age of around 30 years, compared with 55 to 85 years in the active-infection cohort. Of the approximately 20 patients in the active-infection cohort, about a dozen were critically ill and needed mechanical ventilation or ECMO. As many as 9 follow-up blood samples were collected from each patient, and in some individuals these samples spanned different disease stages.

As concerns this clonotype: This clone's antigen is unknown. Base qualities were left out, and no much larger clone turns up one base away.

The listed sequencing device is Illumina MiSeq. Multiplex PCR with BIOMED2 TRB-A/B primer pools was used to amplify TRB rearrangements. Illumina-compatible adapters and 7-nucleotide sample barcodes were attached to the amplicons through two consecutive PCRs. All library PCRs used Phusion HS II polymerase. The amplicons were purified from gel with the NucleoSpin Gel and PCR Clean-up kit, measured on Qubit, and combined at around 3.6 nM. The quality of the amplicon pool was checked on an Agilent 2100 Bioanalyzer prior to Illumina next-generation sequencing. As for how the authors treated the data: Annotation of TRB rearrangements was done in MiXCR 3.0.8 with the default MiXCR reference library. Non-productive reads and sequences with fewer than 2 reads were excluded, and each unique CDR3 nucleotide sequence counted as one clone. R 3.5.1 was used to calculate clonality, diversity, richness and V-J gene usage. GLIPH2 was used to cluster TCRs by CDR3 similarity, and OLGA was used to calculate generation probabilities. Only GLIPH2 clusters containing at least four unique TCR clonotypes present in at least three individuals were kept. Starting from the raw public reads, TCRdb applied fastp trimming at Q25, assembled clones with MiXCR and retained in-frame beta chains. When rows share a CDR3 protein, they turn into one entry using the most common DNA and genes. TCRdb, rather than the study authors, made the V and J calls. This sample gives about 2,300 distinct CDR3 sequences in total; 25% to 30% of them show up just once. Of the sample, approximately 40% is held by the ten largest clones.

V and J are truncated by 4 bases and 1 base respectively, leaving an intervening sequence of 10 bases. From its cysteine to its phenylalanine, the CDR3 spans 16 amino acids. Left in the record is the CDR3 DNA by itself, 48 bases read in frame from the first base. The CDR1 and CDR2 encoded by the germline V gene are KGHDR and SFDVKD. Findings and caveats that apply to the study as a whole: Few blood samples were available from mildly ill patients while symptoms were present or from severe cases at early time points. A total of 2,331 exclusive TCR clusters, including under 40 low-pGen clusters, were found in the recovered cohort. The reported TCR clusters were said to need prospective validation before any clinical use. The cohort was considered too small to assess HLA contributions to COVID-19 susceptibility or severity. In active COVID-19, TRB repertoires were highly clonal, while at recovery, diversity and richness increased above the levels seen in healthy donors. In patients with COVID-19, the usage of TRBV/TRBJ genes was reported to be strongly skewed. Specific T cell subsets (CD4+/Treg/CD8+) and sorted SARS-CoV-2-responsive or tetramer+ T cells had not yet been sequenced, with those experiments still ongoing.

Genomic DNA extracted from blood was used in amounts of roughly 240-500 ng for amplification of TRB repertoires. Material for sequencing was blood. The chain uses TRBV24-1 and TRBJ2-6; no confident D gene assignment can be made. The sequence derives from a human donor with active COVID-19. The DNA sequence is TGTGCCACCAGTGACCACGATACTTCTGGGGCCAACGTCCTGACTTTC. Its translation is CATSDHDTSGANVLTF.